This T cell receptor beta chain came from a study of control samples from healthy donors and cancer patients. The protocol was immunoSEQ multiplex PCR, while the TCRdb copy is restricted to in-frame clones and leaves out a portion. The profile covers 61,000 or so clones, with nearly 90% appearing a single time and around 6% taken by the ten largest. The CDR3 extends over 17 amino acids. The germline V and J ends were trimmed by 1 base and 0 bases, with 16 bases remaining between them. CDR1 SGHDT and CDR2 YYEEEE come from the germline V gene. The sequenced sample consisted of PBMCs. This TCR was sampled from a man in his 60s with colorectal cancer. The J gene is TRBJ1-1, the V gene TRBV5-6, with D hard to call. CDR3 nucleotide sequence: TGTGCCAGCAGCTTGAGGGTATTGGGCAGTATGAACACTGAAGCTTTCTTT. Amino acid sequence: CASSLRVLGSMNTEAFF. Based on the CDR3 plus reference TRBV5-6 and TRBJ1-1, the full variable domain is DAGVTQSPTHLIKTRGQQVTLRCSPKSGHDTVSWYQQALGQGPQFIFQYYEEEERQRGNFPDRFSGHQFPNYSSELNVNALLLGDSALYLCASSLRVLGSMNTEAFFGQGTRLTVV.